Listed here are 17 T cell receptor beta chains from one sample, sequenced in a study of OX40 agonist ivuxolimab in advanced cancers. The repertoire was sequenced with immunoSEQ multiplex PCR; TCRdb's copy has only in-frame clones and lacks some. The table includes 55,000 to 85,000 clones, 70% to 90% detected once. This sample comprised CD4+ or CD8+ T cells sorted from blood, obtained in a trial of the OX40 agonist ivuxolimab. These receptors were taken from an adult with an advanced solid tumor such as melanoma, head and neck, liver or kidney cancer.

The rearrangement uses TRBV10-3 and TRBJ1-3, with 8 bases that match TRBD1. Germline V gene data show CDR1 as ENHRY and CDR2 as SYGVKD. This CDR3 is built from 14 residues. Unmatched junction bases numbered 4, after V lost 4 bases and J lost 5 bases. The CDR3 sequence: CAISGTGGRNTIYF. The CDR3 DNA sequence: TGTGCCATCAGTGGAACAGGGGGAAGAAACACCATATATTTT.

The V gene is TRBV5-1, the J gene TRBJ2-3; D remains unclear. Trimming left V 4 bases short and J 2 bases short, with 14 bases between. CDR1 is SGHRS, CDR2 YFSETQ, per germline. The length of the CDR3 is 15 residues. CDR3 sequence: CASSKTDLITDTQYF. DNA of the CDR3: TGCGCCAGCAGCAAAACAGACCTTATCACAGATACGCAGTATTTT.

The chain's CDR3 is CASSEWTSGSYEQYF. CDR3 coding DNA: TGTGCCAGCAGTGAATGGACTAGCGGGAGCTACGAGCAGTACTTC. The chain is built from TRBV25-1 and TRBJ2-7, with 13 bases matching TRBD2. Germline lookup yields CDR1 MGHDK and CDR2 SYGVNS. CDR3 size: 15 residues. V lost 1 base, J lost 3 bases, and 0 bases stayed unmatched.

V gene TRBV7-9 combines with J gene TRBJ2-7, with D possibly being TRBD1 (7 bases). The CDR3 covers 15 residues. The V gene's germline CDR1 is SEHNR and CDR2 FQNEAQ (reference sequence). The V end lost 5 bases, the J end lost 5 bases, and 19 bases lay between the germline ends. The CDR3 loop is CASSPTSTGRNEQYF. The CDR3 DNA sequence: TGTGCCAGCAGCCCAACTTCGACAGGGAGGAACGAGCAGTACTTC.

About this clone: A read error may produce the germline difference seen at one junction end. The gene calls are TRBV2 and TRBJ2-3; tentatively, D is TRBD2 (6 bases). The germline V gene has CDR1 SNHLY and CDR2 FYNNEI. CDR3 length: 16 residues. CDR3 protein: CAGRVKRTNPTDTQYF. The CDR3 region has the DNA TGTGCCGGCAGAGTTAAGAGGACTAACCCCACAGATACGCAGTATTTT.

V usage is TRBV11-2 and J usage is TRBJ2-7, with 11 bases fitting TRBD2. The CDR3 loop spans 16 amino acids. V lost 2 bases and J lost 0; bases outside the gene matches: 3. The germline CDR1 and CDR2 sequences are SGHAT and FQNNGV. The chain's CDR3 is CASSLTSGGSSYEQYF. The DNA for the CDR3 is TGTGCCAGCAGCTTAACTAGCGGGGGCTCCTCCTACGAGCAGTACTTC.

This chain connects TRBV19 to TRBJ2-7; TRBD1 might be the D (6 bases). Germline V lookup: CDR1 LNHDA, CDR2 SQIVND (reference sequence). The ends were cut back, 1 base at V and 3 bases at J, with 19 bases in the middle. The CDR3 contains 17 residues. In DNA, the CDR3 is TGTGCCAGTAGTATAGTCCCAGGACAGCAGCGAGACTACGAGCAGTACTTC. It specifies CASSIVPGQQRDYEQYF.

The chain recombines TRBV5-4 with TRBJ2-7, with 7 bases lining up with TRBD2. The J segment lost 0 bases and the V segment lost 4 bases, leaving 7 bases of the junction unmatched. This CDR3 region has 15 residues. Germline loops: CDR1 SGHNT, CDR2 YYREEE (reference sequence). The CDR3 DNA sequence: TGTGCCAGCAGCCAAGCGCCGGGGGGCTCCTACGAGCAGTACTTC. It encodes CASSQAPGGSYEQYF.

This chain's CDR3 is CASSFSSGAYNEQFF. In DNA, the CDR3 is TGTGCCAGCAGCTTTTCTAGCGGGGCTTACAATGAGCAGTTCTTC. The chain has TRBV7-2 and TRBJ2-1; 9 nucleotides align to TRBD2. Germline V lookup: CDR1 SGHTA, CDR2 FQGNSA. Trimming took 3 bases from V and 4 from J; bases not matched to a gene: 4. CDR3 size: 15 residues.

The rearrangement uses TRBV7-2 and TRBJ1-6; D uncertain. The ends were cut back, 3 bases at V and 7 bases at J, with 10 bases in the middle. CDR1 is SGHTA, CDR2 FQGNSA, per germline. The CDR3 sequence is 14 residues long. CDR3 loop: CASSLNSRNSPLHF. In DNA form, the CDR3 reads TGTGCCAGCAGCTTGAACAGTAGGAATTCACCCCTCCACTTT.

The genes are TRBV30 and TRBJ2-7; D unresolved. Germline V gene data show CDR1 as GTSNPN and CDR2 as SVGIG (reference sequence). V lost 4 bases, J lost 3 bases, and 10 bases lay in between. This CDR3 is 12 amino acids long. Written as DNA, the CDR3 is TGTGCCTGGAAGGAGAGCTTCTACGAGCAGTACTTC. The encoded protein is CAWKESFYEQYF.

This clone occurred a few times. The DNA of the CDR3 is TGTGCCTGGAGGGGGACTAGGGACGGGACCCAGTACTTC. Translated: CAWRGTRDGTQYF. The gene calls are TRBV30 and TRBJ2-5, with 8 bases that match TRBD2. Germline values: CDR1 GTSNPN, CDR2 SVGIG (reference sequence). V lost 3 bases to trimming and J lost 7 bases; unmatched junction nucleotides: 7. The CDR3 covers 13 residues.

The rearrangement links TRBV4-1 to TRBJ2-2; D is unclear. This CDR3 is 18 amino acids long. Between the trimmed V and J ends, which lost 1 base and 1 base, there was a span of 16 bases. CDR1 and CDR2 from the germline V gene are MGHRA and YSYEKL. The DNA of the CDR3 is TGCGCCAGCAGCCAAGGGAGCACTTTTTTCCAGAACACCGGGGAGCTGTTTTTT. This translates into CASSQGSTFFQNTGELFF.

The chain has TRBV6-1 and TRBJ1-3; D call uncertain. In germline, CDR1 is MNHNS, CDR2 SASEGT. Trimming took 5 bases from V and 0 from J, leaving 8 bases between them. This CDR3 is built from 14 residues. The chain's CDR3 is CASSLIYSGNTIYF. As DNA, the CDR3 is TGTGCCAGCAGTCTCATATACTCTGGAAACACCATATATTTT.

The chain links TRBV5-1 to TRBJ2-7; D possibly uses TRBD1 or TRBD2 (5 bases each). CDR1 is SGHRS and CDR2 is YFSETQ in the germline V gene. The CDR3 has 15 amino acids. The germline V and J ends were trimmed by 2 bases and 2 bases, with 14 bases remaining between them. The CDR3, as DNA: TGCGCCAGCAGCTTAGCTTACGGGACCACCTACGAGCAGTACTTC. Encoded protein: CASSLAYGTTYEQYF.

This chain connects TRBV25-1 to TRBJ2-1; 12 bases map to TRBD2. CDR1 is MGHDK, CDR2 SYGVNS, per germline. The J segment lost 6 bases and the V segment lost 1 base, leaving 4 bases of the junction unmatched. The CDR3 sequence is 16 residues long. Here the CDR3 DNA reads TGTGCCAGCAGTGAATGGGCTAGCGGGAGGGGCAATGAGCAGTTCTTC. It translates to CASSEWASGRGNEQFF.

The chain employs TRBV6-5 and TRBJ2-5, with a possible D match to TRBD1 (6 bases). V was trimmed by 2 bases and J by 3 bases, leaving 7 bases between them. The germline gives CDR1 MNHEY, CDR2 SVGAGI. This CDR3 contains 13 residues. CDR3 in amino acids: CASSYNREETQYF. CDR3 bases: TGTGCCAGCAGTTACAACAGGGAAGAGACCCAGTACTTC.